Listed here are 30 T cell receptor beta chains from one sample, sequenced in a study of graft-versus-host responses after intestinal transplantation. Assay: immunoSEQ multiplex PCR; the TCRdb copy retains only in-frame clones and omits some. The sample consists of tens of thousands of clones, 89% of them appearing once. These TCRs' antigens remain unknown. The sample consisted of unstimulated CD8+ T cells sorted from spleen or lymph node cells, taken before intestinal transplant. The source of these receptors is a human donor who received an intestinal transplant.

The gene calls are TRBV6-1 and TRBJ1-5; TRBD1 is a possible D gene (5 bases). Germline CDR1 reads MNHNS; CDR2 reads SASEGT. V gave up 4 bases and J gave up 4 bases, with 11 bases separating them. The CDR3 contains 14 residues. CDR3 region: CASSAGRENQPQHF. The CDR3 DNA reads TGTGCCAGCAGTGCGGGACGGGAGAATCAGCCCCAGCATTTT.

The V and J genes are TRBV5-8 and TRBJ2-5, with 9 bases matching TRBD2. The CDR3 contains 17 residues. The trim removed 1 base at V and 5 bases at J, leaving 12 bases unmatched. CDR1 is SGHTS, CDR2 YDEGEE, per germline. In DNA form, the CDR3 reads TGTGCCAGCAGCTTGAGGGCGGGAGGGCCCTCTAGGGAGACCCAGTACTTC. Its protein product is CASSLRAGGPSRETQYF.

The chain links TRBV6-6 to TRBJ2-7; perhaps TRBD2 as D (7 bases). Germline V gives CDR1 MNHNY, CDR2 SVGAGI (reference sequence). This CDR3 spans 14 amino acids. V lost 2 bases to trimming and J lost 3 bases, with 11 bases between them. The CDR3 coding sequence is TGTGCCAGCAGTTACGGGGGGGGGCTCTACGAGCAGTACTTC. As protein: CASSYGGGLYEQYF.

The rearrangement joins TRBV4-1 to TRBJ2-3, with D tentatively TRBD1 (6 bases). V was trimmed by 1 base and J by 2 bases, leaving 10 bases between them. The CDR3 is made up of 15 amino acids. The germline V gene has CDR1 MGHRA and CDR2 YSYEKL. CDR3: CASSQGTGYTDTQYF. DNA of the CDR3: TGCGCCAGCAGCCAAGGTACAGGGTACACAGATACGCAGTATTTT.

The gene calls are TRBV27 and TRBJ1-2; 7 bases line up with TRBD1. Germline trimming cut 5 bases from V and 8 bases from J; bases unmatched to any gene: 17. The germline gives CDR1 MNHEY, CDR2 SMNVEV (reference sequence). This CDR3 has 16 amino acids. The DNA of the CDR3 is TGTGCCAGCAGTCCGACCCTGCGGGACAGCTCGAGGGGCTACACCTTC. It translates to CASSPTLRDSSRGYTF.

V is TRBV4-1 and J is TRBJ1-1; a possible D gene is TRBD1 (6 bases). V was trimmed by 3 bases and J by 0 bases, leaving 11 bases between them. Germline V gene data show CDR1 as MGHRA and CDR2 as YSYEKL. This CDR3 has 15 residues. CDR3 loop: CASSHHQGMNTEAFF. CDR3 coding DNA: TGCGCCAGCAGCCATCACCAGGGGATGAACACTGAAGCTTTCTTT.

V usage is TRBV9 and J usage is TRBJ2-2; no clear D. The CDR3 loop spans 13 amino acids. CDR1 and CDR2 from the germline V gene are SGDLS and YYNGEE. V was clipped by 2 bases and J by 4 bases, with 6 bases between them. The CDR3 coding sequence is TGTGCCAGCAGCGTTAGAGGCACCGGGGAGCTGTTTTTT. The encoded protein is CASSVRGTGELFF.

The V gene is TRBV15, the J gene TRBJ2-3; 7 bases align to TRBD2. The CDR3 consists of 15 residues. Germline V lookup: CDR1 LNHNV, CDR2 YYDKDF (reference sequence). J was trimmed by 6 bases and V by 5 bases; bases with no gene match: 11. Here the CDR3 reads CATSATGTKGDTQYF. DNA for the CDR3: TGTGCCACCAGCGCAACCGGGACTAAGGGCGATACGCAGTATTTT.

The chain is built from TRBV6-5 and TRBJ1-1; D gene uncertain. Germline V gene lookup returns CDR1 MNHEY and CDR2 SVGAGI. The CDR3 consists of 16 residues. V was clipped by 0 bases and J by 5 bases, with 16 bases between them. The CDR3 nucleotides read TGTGCCAGCAGTTACTCGATCTGGCGGGTTGAAACTGAAGCTTTCTTT. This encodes CASSYSIWRVETEAFF.

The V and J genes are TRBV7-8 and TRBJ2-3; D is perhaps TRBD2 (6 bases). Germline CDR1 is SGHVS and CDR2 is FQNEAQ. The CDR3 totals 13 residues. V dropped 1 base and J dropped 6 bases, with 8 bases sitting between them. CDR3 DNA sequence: TGTGCCAGCAGCTTAGGACTAGGCGATACGCAGTATTTT. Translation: CASSLGLGDTQYF. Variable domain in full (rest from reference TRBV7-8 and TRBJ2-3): GAGVSQSPRYKVAKRGQDVALRCDPISGHVSLFWYQQALGQGPEFLTYFQNEAQLDKSGLPSDRFFAERPEGSVSTLKIQRTQQEDSAVYLCASSLGLGDTQYFGPGTRLTVL.

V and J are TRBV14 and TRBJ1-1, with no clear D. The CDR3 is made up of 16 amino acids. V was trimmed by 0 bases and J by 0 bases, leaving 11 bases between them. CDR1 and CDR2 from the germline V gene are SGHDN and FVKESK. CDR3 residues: CASSQDPPGMNTEAFF. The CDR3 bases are TGTGCCAGCAGCCAAGATCCGCCAGGTATGAACACTGAAGCTTTCTTT.

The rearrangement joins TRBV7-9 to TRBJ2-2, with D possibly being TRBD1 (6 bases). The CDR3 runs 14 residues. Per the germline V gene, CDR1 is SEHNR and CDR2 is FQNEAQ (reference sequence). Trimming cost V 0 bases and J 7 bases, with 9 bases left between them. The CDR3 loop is CASSLAGAVGELFF. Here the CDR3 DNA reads TGTGCCAGCAGCTTAGCGGGGGCGGTCGGGGAGCTGTTTTTT.

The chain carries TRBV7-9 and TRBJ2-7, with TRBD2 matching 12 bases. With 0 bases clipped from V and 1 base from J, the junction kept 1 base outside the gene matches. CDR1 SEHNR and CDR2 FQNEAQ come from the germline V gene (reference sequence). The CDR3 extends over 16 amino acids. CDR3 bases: TGTGCCAGCAGCTTAGCCGGGACTAGCGGGTCCTACGAGCAGTACTTC. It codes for CASSLAGTSGSYEQYF. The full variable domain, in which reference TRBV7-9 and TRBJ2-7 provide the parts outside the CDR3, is DTGVSQNPRHKITKRGQNVTFRCDPISEHNRLYWYRQTLGQGPEFLTYFQNEAQLEKSRLLSDRFSAERPKGSFSTLEIQRTEQGDSAMYLCASSLAGTSGSYEQYFGPGTRLTVT.

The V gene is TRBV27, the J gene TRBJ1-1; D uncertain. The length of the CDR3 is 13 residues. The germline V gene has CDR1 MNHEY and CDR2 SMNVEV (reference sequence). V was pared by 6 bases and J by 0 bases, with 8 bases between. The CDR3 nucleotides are TGTGCCAGCAGCTTGTCGTTGAACACTGAAGCTTTCTTT. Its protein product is CASSLSLNTEAFF.

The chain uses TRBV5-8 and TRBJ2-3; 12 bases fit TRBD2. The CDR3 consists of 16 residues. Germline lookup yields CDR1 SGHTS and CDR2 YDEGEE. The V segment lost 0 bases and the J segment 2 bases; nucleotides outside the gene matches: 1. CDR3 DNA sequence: TGTGCCAGCAGCTTGGGGACTAGCGGGGTCACAGATACGCAGTATTTT. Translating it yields CASSLGTSGVTDTQYF.

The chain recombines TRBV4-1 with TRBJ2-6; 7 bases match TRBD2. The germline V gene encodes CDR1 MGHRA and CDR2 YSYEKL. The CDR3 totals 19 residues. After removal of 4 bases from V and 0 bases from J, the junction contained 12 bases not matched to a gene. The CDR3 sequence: CASSPRLLAAYSGANVLTF. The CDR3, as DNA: TGCGCCAGCAGCCCACGGCTTCTAGCGGCGTACTCTGGGGCCAACGTCCTGACTTTC.

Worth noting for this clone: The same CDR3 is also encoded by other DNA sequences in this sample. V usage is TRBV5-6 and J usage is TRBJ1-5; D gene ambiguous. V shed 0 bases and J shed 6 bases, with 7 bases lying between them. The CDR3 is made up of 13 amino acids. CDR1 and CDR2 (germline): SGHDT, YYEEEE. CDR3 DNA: TGTGCCAGCAGCTTGGGGCGCGGTCAGCCCCAGCATTTT. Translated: CASSLGRGQPQHF.

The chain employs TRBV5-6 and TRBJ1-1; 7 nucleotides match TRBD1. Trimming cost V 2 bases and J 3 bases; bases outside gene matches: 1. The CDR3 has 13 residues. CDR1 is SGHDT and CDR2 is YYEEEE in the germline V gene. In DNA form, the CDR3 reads TGTGCCAGCAGCTTCGACAGGGACACTGAAGCTTTCTTT. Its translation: CASSFDRDTEAFF. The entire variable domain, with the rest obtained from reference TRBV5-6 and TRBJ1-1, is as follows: DAGVTQSPTHLIKTRGQQVTLRCSPKSGHDTVSWYQQALGQGPQFIFQYYEEEERQRGNFPDRFSGHQFPNYSSELNVNALLLGDSALYLCASSFDRDTEAFFGQGTRLTVV.

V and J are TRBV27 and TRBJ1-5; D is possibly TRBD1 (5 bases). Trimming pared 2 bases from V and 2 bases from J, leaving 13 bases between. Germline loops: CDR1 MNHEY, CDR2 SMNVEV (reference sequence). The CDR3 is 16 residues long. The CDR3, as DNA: TGTGCCAGCAGTTTAAGGGGATCGATAGGCAATCAGCCCCAGCATTTT. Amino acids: CASSLRGSIGNQPQHF.

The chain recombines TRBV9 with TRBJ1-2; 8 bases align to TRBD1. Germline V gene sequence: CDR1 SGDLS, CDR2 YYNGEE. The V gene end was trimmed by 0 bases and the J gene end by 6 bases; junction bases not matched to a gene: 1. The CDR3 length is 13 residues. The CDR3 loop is CASSVGQGNGYTF. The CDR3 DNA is TGTGCCAGCAGCGTAGGACAGGGGAATGGCTACACCTTC.

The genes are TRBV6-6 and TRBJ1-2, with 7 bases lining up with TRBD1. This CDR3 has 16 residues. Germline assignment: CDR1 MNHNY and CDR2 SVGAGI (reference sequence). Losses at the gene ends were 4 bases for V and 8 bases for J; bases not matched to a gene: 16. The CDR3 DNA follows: TGTGCCAGCAGTTCCCGGGACAGTCCAAAAGGCGGGGGCTACACCTTC. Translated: CASSSRDSPKGGGYTF.

The CDR3 loop reads CASSQGDYNEQFF. CDR3 coding DNA: TGTGCTTCTTCACAGGGGGACTACAATGAGCAGTTCTTC. The chain carries TRBV19 and TRBJ2-1, with 8 bases fitting TRBD1. The CDR3 is 13 amino acids. The germline V gene has CDR1 LNHDA and CDR2 SQIVND (reference sequence).

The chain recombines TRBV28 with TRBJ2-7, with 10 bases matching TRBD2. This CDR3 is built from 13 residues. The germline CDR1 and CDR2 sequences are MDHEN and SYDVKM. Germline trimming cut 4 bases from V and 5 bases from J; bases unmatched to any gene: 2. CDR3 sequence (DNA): TGTGCCAGCAGTTCAGGACTAGCGGACGAGCAGTACTTC. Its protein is CASSSGLADEQYF.

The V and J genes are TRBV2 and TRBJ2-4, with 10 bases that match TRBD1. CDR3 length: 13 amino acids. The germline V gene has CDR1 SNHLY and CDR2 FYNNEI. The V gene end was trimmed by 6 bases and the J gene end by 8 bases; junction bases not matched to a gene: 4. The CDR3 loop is CASRTGGLDIQYF. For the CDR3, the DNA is TGTGCCAGCAGGACAGGGGGCCTGGACATTCAGTACTTC.

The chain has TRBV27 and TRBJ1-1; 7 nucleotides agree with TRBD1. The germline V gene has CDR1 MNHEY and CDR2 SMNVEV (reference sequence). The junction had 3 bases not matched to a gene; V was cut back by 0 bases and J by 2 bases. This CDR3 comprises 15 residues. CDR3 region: CASSLSNRGNTEAFF. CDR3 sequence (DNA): TGTGCCAGCAGTTTATCGAACAGGGGAAACACTGAAGCTTTCTTT.

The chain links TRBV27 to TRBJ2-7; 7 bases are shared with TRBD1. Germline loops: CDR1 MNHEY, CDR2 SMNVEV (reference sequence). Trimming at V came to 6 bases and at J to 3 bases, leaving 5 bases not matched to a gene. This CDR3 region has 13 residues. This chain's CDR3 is CASSPGQNYEQYF. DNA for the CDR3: TGTGCCAGCAGCCCGGGACAGAACTACGAGCAGTACTTC.

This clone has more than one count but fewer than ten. DNA for the CDR3: TGTGCCAGCAGCTTACTCGCAGGGGGTGTCTATGGCTACACCTTC. It translates to CASSLLAGGVYGYTF. J is TRBJ1-2 and V is TRBV7-2; TRBD1 matches at 7 bases. The J segment lost 4 bases and the V segment lost 2 bases, leaving 7 bases of the junction unmatched. Germline V CDR1 and CDR2: SGHTA, FQGNSA. The CDR3 has 15 amino acids.

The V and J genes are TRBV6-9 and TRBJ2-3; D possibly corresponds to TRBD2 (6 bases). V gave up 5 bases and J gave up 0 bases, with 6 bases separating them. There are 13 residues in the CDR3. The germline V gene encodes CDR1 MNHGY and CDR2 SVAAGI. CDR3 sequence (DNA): TGTGCCAGCAGTAGCGGGAGCACAGATACGCAGTATTTT. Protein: CASSSGSTDTQYF.

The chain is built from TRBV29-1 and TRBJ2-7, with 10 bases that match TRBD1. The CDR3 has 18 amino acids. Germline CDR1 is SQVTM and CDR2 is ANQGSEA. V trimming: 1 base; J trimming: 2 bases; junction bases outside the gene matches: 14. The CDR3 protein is CSVEGGDPGQGWPYEQYF. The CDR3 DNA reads TGCAGCGTTGAAGGGGGAGACCCGGGACAGGGGTGGCCCTACGAGCAGTACTTC.

The CDR3 region has the DNA TGTGCCAGCAGTTTAGGGCAGGGGGCGCGGGAGCAGTACTTC. This gives the protein CASSLGQGAREQYF. J is TRBJ2-7 and V is TRBV27, with 8 bases fitting TRBD1. Germline V lookup: CDR1 MNHEY, CDR2 SMNVEV (reference sequence). This CDR3 has 14 amino acids. V shed 2 bases and J 7 bases; nucleotides not matched to a gene: 7.